The 25 T cell receptor beta chains listed next were all sequenced from one sample in a study of CD8+ T cells in alopecia areata. Treatment denoted: oral pan-JAK inhibitor, 5-10 mg twice daily. After isolation, RNA underwent reverse transcription to generate cDNA as the sequencing template. The method was immunoSEQ multiplex PCR; TCRdb's version includes in-frame clones alone and lacks a portion of them. The sample has some 190,000 clones, over 60% seen once; the top ten hold 0.95% to 1.5%. The specimen comprised CD4+ T cells sorted from blood, sampled at approximately week 42, from a patient treated with tofacitinib. The receptors stem from a human donor with alopecia areata.

This chain uses TRBV29-1 with TRBJ1-5; unclear D gene. Trimming removed 0 bases from V and 2 bases from J, with 5 bases in between. The CDR3 consists of 13 residues. The germline CDR1 and CDR2 sequences are SQVTM and ANQGSEA. CDR3: CSVEDQGNQPQHF. For the CDR3, the DNA is TGCAGCGTTGAAGATCAGGGCAATCAGCCCCAGCATTTT.

The rearrangement links TRBV5-6 to TRBJ1-5; a weak D match, TRBD1 (6 bases). The CDR3 consists of 15 residues. The germline V gene encodes CDR1 SGHDT and CDR2 YYEEEE. V was cut by 4 bases and J by 3 bases, with 14 bases left in between. The CDR3 here is CASSSWTAPNQPQHF. The CDR3 coding sequence is TGTGCCAGCAGCAGTTGGACAGCCCCCAATCAGCCCCAGCATTTT.

The chain joins TRBV29-1 to TRBJ2-1, with TRBD2 matching over 8 bases. CDR3 length: 14 residues. V lost 7 bases to trimming and J lost 0 bases; unmatched junction nucleotides: 5. The germline CDR1 and CDR2 sequences are SQVTM and ANQGSEA. CDR3 bases: TGCAGCGGCGGGAGGAGCCGCTCCTACAATGAGCAGTTCTTC. This codes for CSGGRSRSYNEQFF.

The chain joins TRBV29-1 to TRBJ2-3; TRBD1 might be the D (6 bases). The CDR3 totals 13 residues. V lost 4 bases, J lost 2 bases, and 10 bases lay in between. Looked up from germline, CDR1 is SQVTM and CDR2 is ANQGSEA. The CDR3 spells CSVGHRATDTQYF. As DNA, the CDR3 is TGCAGCGTTGGTCACAGGGCCACAGATACGCAGTATTTT.

This chain joins TRBV4-3 and TRBJ2-2, with TRBD2 as a possible D gene (5 bases). The ends were cut back, 0 bases at V and 1 base at J, with 9 bases in the middle. The CDR3 is 16 amino acids. CDR1 and CDR2 (germline): LGHNA, YSLEER. The CDR3 nucleotides read TGCGCCAGCAGCCAAGAACTCCGGGAGAACACCGGGGAGCTGTTTTTT. This codes for CASSQELRENTGELFF.

This clone was recorded a few times. The rearrangement joins TRBV29-1 to TRBJ2-3; D perhaps matches TRBD1 (5 bases). CDR1 is SQVTM, CDR2 ANQGSEA, per germline. The CDR3 covers 16 residues. With 6 bases removed from V and 2 bases from J, the gap between germline ends came to 21 bases. CDR3 nucleotide sequence: TGCAGCGTAGATAAAAGACAGATATCATTCACAGATACGCAGTATTTT. Protein sequence: CSVDKRQISFTDTQYF.

The chain has TRBV14 and TRBJ1-2, with a possible D match to TRBD1 (6 bases). Trimming pared 2 bases from V and 2 bases from J, leaving 18 bases between. This CDR3 is 17 amino acids long. The germline CDR1 and CDR2 sequences are SGHDN and FVKESK. Here the CDR3 reads CASSQRAIGDTNYGYTF. The CDR3 DNA sequence: TGTGCCAGCAGCCAACGGGCGATAGGGGACACCAACTATGGCTACACCTTC. Supplemented by reference TRBV14 and TRBJ1-2, the full variable domain reads EAGVTQFPSHSVIEKGQTVTLRCDPISGHDNLYWYRRVMGKEIKFLLHFVKESKQDESGMPNNRFLAERTGGTYSTLKVQPAELEDSGVYFCASSQRAIGDTNYGYTFGSGTRLTVV.

The rearrangement uses TRBV6-6 and TRBJ1-5; D is uncertain. Germline V gene data show CDR1 as MNHNY and CDR2 as SVGAGI (reference sequence). Deletions cut 2 bases from V and 0 bases from J, with 5 bases between. The CDR3 has 14 amino acids. CDR3 nucleotide sequence: TGTGCCAGCAGTTACATCTATAGCAATCAGCCCCAGCATTTT. Its translation is CASSYIYSNQPQHF.

The V and J genes are TRBV7-2 and TRBJ2-7; D is unresolved. V dropped 3 bases and J dropped 3 bases, with 12 bases sitting between them. The germline gives CDR1 SGHTA, CDR2 FQGNSA. This CDR3 region has 14 residues. The CDR3 sequence: CASSLGNRNYEQYF. CDR3 bases: TGTGCCAGCAGCTTGGGGAACAGAAACTACGAGCAGTACTTC.

This chain links TRBV4-3 with TRBJ1-2; 10 bases map to TRBD1. The ends lost 2 bases at V and 4 bases at J; junction bases unmatched: 13. Germline values: CDR1 LGHNA, CDR2 YSLEER. The CDR3 extends over 18 amino acids. CDR3 region: CASSQLWGQGRIAYGYTF. The CDR3 bases are TGCGCCAGCAGCCAACTCTGGGGACAGGGGCGAATCGCCTATGGCTACACCTTC.

The chain links TRBV5-1 to TRBJ2-5; perhaps TRBD1 as D (6 bases). V was pared by 4 bases and J by 5 bases, with 18 bases between. The CDR3 has 15 residues. Germline lookup yields CDR1 SGHRS and CDR2 YFSETQ. The CDR3 reads CASSIRDTRGETQYF. The CDR3 nucleotides read TGCGCCAGCAGCATCCGGGACACAAGAGGGGAGACCCAGTACTTC.

This clone was observed once. This rearrangement joins TRBV20-1 to TRBJ2-7; D gene unclear. Germline V gives CDR1 DFQATT, CDR2 SNEGSKA (reference sequence). The V gene lost 4 bases and the J gene lost 3 bases, with 7 bases spanning the gap. The CDR3 covers 11 residues. The CDR3 nucleotides read TGCAGTGCTATCAGTCGCTACGAGCAGTACTTC. Amino acid sequence: CSAISRYEQYF.

The chain has TRBV7-2 and TRBJ2-4; the D gene is possibly TRBD1 (5 bases). The CDR3 has 13 residues. Germline CDR1 reads SGHTA; CDR2 reads FQGNSA. Trimming shortened V by 3 bases and J by 8 bases, and 11 bases separated the two germline ends. CDR3 nucleotides: TGTGCCAGCAGCTTCCAGGGAACGGACATTCAGTACTTC. Residues: CASSFQGTDIQYF.

The chain couples TRBV9 to TRBJ2-7; no reliable D call. Germline assignment: CDR1 SGDLS and CDR2 YYNGEE. The CDR3 covers 14 residues. The V end was cut by 0 bases, the J end by 4 bases, with 11 bases between. CDR3 coding DNA: TGTGCCAGCAGCGTAGGCGGAATCCCTTACGAGCAGTACTTC. It specifies CASSVGGIPYEQYF.

This sequence joins TRBV2 and TRBJ2-7; weak D call: TRBD2 (6 bases). Germline CDR1 and CDR2: SNHLY and FYNNEI. The CDR3 runs 13 residues. V lost 6 bases and J 2 bases, leaving 11 bases between the germline ends. This CDR3 reads CASRPPGAYEQYF. In nucleotides, the CDR3 is TGTGCCAGCAGACCTCCGGGGGCCTACGAGCAGTACTTC.

This clone was counted once. V usage is TRBV2 and J usage is TRBJ1-1; D call uncertain. CDR1 is SNHLY, CDR2 FYNNEI, per germline. CDR3 size: 14 residues. V was trimmed by 1 base and J by 7 bases, leaving 13 bases between them. The CDR3 sequence: CASSEVDLLGEAFF. The CDR3 DNA sequence: TGTGCCAGCAGTGAAGTGGATTTGTTGGGTGAAGCTTTCTTT.

The rearrangement links TRBV10-3 to TRBJ2-7; 7 bases align to TRBD1. Per the germline V gene, CDR1 is ENHRY and CDR2 is SYGVKD. This CDR3 comprises 14 residues. V lost 4 bases, J lost 4 bases, and 7 bases stayed unmatched. The chain's CDR3 is CAISAWDSQYEQYF. The CDR3 DNA follows: TGTGCCATCAGTGCCTGGGACAGCCAGTACGAGCAGTACTTC.

The rearrangement links TRBV2 to TRBJ1-5; 7 bases are shared with TRBD1. Germline V gene lookup returns CDR1 SNHLY and CDR2 FYNNEI. The CDR3 is 14 residues long. Unmatched junction bases numbered 5, after V lost 7 bases and J lost 2 bases. CDR3 loop: CASTWDSGNQPQHF. CDR3 nucleotides: TGTGCCAGCACATGGGACAGCGGCAATCAGCCCCAGCATTTT.

This sequence joins TRBV20-1 and TRBJ2-1; no definite D call. Germline V lookup: CDR1 DFQATT, CDR2 SNEGSKA (reference sequence). This CDR3 region has 10 residues. V dropped 6 bases and J dropped 11 bases, with 11 bases sitting between them. The CDR3 DNA sequence: TGCAGTGCCCCAAGAAGTAAGCAGTTCTTC. Encoded protein: CSAPRSKQFF.

This chain uses TRBV29-1 with TRBJ1-1, with TRBD1 matching over 8 bases. Unmatched junction bases numbered 18, after V lost 7 bases and J lost 5 bases. CDR1 is SQVTM, CDR2 ANQGSEA, per germline. CDR3 length: 16 amino acids. CDR3 protein: CSAFVVETTGGTEAFF. Here the CDR3 DNA reads TGCAGCGCCTTCGTTGTCGAGACTACAGGGGGAACTGAAGCTTTCTTT.

The chain links TRBV30 to TRBJ2-7, with a weak D call TRBD2 (7 bases). The CDR3 spans 13 residues. From germline, CDR1 is GTSNPN and CDR2 SVGIG (reference sequence). In nucleotides, the CDR3 is TGTGTTTGTGCGGGGGCCACCCTGGGGGAGCAGTACTTC. Translation gives CVCAGATLGEQYF. The full variable domain, with the rest looked up from reference TRBV30 and TRBJ2-7, is SQTIHQWPATLVQPVGSPLSLECTVEGTSNPNLYWYRQAAGRGLQLLFYSVGIGQISSEVPQNLSASRPQDRQFILSSKKLLLSDSGFYLCVCAGATLGEQYFGPGTRLTVT.

This clone was counted between two and nine times. The gene calls are TRBV29-1 and TRBJ2-1, with 9 bases lining up with TRBD2. Trimming removed 6 bases from V and 0 bases from J; junction bases left unmatched: 3. There are 14 residues in the CDR3. CDR1 and CDR2 from the germline V gene are SQVTM and ANQGSEA. The CDR3 sequence is CSVAGGSSYNEQFF. The CDR3 DNA reads TGCAGCGTGGCGGGGGGGTCCTCCTACAATGAGCAGTTCTTC.

This sequence joins TRBV30 and TRBJ2-3; unclear D gene. Germline V gene lookup returns CDR1 GTSNPN and CDR2 SVGIG (reference sequence). This CDR3 is built from 12 residues. V shed 3 bases and J shed 3 bases, with 7 bases lying between them. This CDR3 is CAWRRWTDTQYF. The DNA for the CDR3 is TGTGCCTGGAGAAGGTGGACAGATACGCAGTATTTT. The complete variable domain, with remaining parts taken from reference TRBV30 and TRBJ2-3, reads SQTIHQWPATLVQPVGSPLSLECTVEGTSNPNLYWYRQAAGRGLQLLFYSVGIGQISSEVPQNLSASRPQDRQFILSSKKLLLSDSGFYLCAWRRWTDTQYFGPGTRLTVL.

This clone occurred a few times. The rearrangement uses TRBV6-1 and TRBJ2-7; 7 positions match TRBD1. Losses at the gene ends were 6 bases for V and 7 bases for J; bases not matched to a gene: 12. Germline V gives CDR1 MNHNS, CDR2 SASEGT. The CDR3 is 14 amino acids. CDR3 DNA sequence: TGTGCCAGCAGCCTCGACAGGGTTAGGTCAGAGCAGTACTTC. This gives the protein CASSLDRVRSEQYF.

About this clone: This CDR3 is also generated by other DNA sequences in the sample. The rearrangement joins TRBV30 to TRBJ2-7; D not certain. Germline CDR1 GTSNPN, CDR2 SVGIG (reference sequence). The CDR3 extends over 12 amino acids. Trimming removed 1 base at V and 1 base at J, with 5 bases between. The CDR3 bases are TGTGCCTGGAGTGGAGGATCCTACGAGCAGTACTTC. Amino acid sequence: CAWSGGSYEQYF.